This T cell receptor (beta chain) originates from a study of blood T cell repertoires in COVID-19. Looking at the study overall: Acute-phase and convalescent COVID-19 samples originated in the United States, Italy and Spain. T cells, B-cell-depleted T cells, or PBMCs provided the cDNA or gDNA that served as material.

Trimming at V came to 6 bases and at J to 7 bases, leaving 11 bases not matched to a gene. Germline CDR1 LNHDA, CDR2 SQIVND (reference sequence). This CDR3 region has 16 residues. In the original workflow: Amplification of reference gene primers provided the estimated nucleated cell counts. Sequenced by immunoSEQ multiplex PCR; TCRdb stores in-frame clones only, minus some. V, J and clone size are taken as reported in that table, and D and trimming were inferred from the DNA itself. This table has under 250,000 clones, more than 85% appearing once. The Seattle site enrolled patients during active infection and followed them longitudinally.

Sequences were obtained from peripheral blood. The TCR was taken from a man between 60 and 75 years old with COVID-19, enrolled during active disease. V is TRBV19 and J is TRBJ2-1; 11 positions agree with TRBD2. This chain's CDR3 is CASRPPRLAGGNEQFF. CDR3 bases: TGTGCCAGTAGACCCCCCCGGCTAGCGGGAGGTAATGAGCAGTTCTTC.